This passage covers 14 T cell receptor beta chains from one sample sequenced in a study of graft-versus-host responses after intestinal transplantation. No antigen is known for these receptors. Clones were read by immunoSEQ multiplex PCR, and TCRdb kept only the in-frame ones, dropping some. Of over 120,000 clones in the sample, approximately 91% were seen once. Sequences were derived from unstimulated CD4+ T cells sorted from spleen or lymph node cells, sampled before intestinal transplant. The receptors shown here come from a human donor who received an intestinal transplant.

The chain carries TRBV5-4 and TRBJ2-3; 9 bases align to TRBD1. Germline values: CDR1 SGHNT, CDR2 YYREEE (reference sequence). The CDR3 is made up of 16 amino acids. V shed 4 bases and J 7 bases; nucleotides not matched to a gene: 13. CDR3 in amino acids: CASSMSRDRVSNTQYF. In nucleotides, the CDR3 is TGTGCCAGCAGCATGAGCCGGGACAGGGTGTCAAATACGCAGTATTTT.

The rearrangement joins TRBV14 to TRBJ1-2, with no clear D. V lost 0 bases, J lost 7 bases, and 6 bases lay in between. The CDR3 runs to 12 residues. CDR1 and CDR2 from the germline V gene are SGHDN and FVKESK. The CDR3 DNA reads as TGTGCCAGCAGCCAAGATCGGGTTGGCTACACCTTC. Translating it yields CASSQDRVGYTF.

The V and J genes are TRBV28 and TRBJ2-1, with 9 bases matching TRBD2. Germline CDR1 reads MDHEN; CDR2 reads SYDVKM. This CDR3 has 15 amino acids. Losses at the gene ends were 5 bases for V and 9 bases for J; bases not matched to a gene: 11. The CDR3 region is CASSPTGLAGSEQFF. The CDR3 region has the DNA TGTGCCAGCAGTCCTACGGGACTAGCTGGTAGTGAGCAGTTCTTC.

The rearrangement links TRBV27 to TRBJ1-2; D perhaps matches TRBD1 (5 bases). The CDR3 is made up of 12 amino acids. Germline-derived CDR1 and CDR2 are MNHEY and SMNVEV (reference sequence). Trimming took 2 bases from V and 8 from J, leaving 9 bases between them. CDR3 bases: TGTGCCAGCAGTTTACGGGGGAAAGGCTACACCTTC. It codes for CASSLRGKGYTF.

The CDR3 region has the DNA TGTGCCTGGAGTGTGGGACTAGCGAGCTCCTACGAGCAGTACTTC. Amino acid sequence: CAWSVGLASSYEQYF. V and J are TRBV30 and TRBJ2-7; 10 bases are shared with TRBD2. CDR3 length equals 15 residues. Germline values: CDR1 GTSNPN, CDR2 SVGIG (reference sequence). V shed 0 bases and J 0 bases; nucleotides not matched to a gene: 2.

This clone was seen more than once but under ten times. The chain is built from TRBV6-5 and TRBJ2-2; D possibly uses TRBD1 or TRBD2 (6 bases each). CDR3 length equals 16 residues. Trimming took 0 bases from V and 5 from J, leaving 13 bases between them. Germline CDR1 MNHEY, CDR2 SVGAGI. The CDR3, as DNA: TGTGCCAGCAGTTACTCCCCGGGGGCGCGGACCGGGGAGCTGTTTTTT. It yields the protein CASSYSPGARTGELFF.

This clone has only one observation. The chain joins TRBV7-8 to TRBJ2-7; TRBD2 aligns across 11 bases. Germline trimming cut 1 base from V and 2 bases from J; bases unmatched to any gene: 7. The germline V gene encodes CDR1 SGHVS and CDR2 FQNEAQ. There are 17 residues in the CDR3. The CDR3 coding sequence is TGTGCCAGCAGCTTAGAGACCGGGACTAGCGGTCCCTACGAGCAGTACTTC. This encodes CASSLETGTSGPYEQYF. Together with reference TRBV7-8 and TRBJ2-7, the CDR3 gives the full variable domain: GAGVSQSPRYKVAKRGQDVALRCDPISGHVSLFWYQQALGQGPEFLTYFQNEAQLDKSGLPSDRFFAERPEGSVSTLKIQRTQQEDSAVYLCASSLETGTSGPYEQYFGPGTRLTVT.

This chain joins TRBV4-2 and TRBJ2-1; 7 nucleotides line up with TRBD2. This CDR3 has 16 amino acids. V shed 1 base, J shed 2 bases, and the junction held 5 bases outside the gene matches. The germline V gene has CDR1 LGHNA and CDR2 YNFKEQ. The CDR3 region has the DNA TGTGCCAGCAGCCAAGGGTCTAGCGGTACCTACAATGAGCAGTTCTTC. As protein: CASSQGSSGTYNEQFF.

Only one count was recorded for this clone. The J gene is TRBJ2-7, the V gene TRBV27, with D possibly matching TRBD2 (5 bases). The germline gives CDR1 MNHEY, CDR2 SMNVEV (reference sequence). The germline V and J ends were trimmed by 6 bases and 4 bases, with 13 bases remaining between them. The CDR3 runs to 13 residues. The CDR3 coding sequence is TGTGCCAGCAGCCGAGGGTGGGATTACGAGCAGTACTTC. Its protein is CASSRGWDYEQYF.

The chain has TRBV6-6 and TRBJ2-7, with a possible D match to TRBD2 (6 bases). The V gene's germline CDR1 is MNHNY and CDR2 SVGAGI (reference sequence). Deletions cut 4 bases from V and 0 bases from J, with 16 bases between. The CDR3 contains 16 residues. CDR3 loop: CASSSTERAISYEQYF. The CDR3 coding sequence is TGTGCCAGCAGTTCGACCGAGCGGGCAATCTCCTACGAGCAGTACTTC.

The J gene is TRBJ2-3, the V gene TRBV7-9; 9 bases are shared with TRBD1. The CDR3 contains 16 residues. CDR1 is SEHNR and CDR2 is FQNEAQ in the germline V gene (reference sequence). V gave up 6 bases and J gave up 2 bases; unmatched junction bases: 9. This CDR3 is CASRSSGTGHTDTQYF. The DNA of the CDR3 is TGTGCCAGCAGATCCTCCGGGACAGGGCACACAGATACGCAGTATTTT.

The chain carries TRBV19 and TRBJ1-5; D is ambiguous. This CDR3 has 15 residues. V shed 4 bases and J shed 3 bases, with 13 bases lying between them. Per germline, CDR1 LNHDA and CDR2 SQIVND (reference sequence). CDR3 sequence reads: CASSRGLLVNQPQHF. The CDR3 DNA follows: TGTGCCAGTAGTAGGGGTTTATTAGTCAATCAGCCCCAGCATTTT. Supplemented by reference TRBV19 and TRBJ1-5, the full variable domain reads DGGITQSPKYLFRKEGQNVTLSCEQNLNHDAMYWYRQDPGQGLRLIYYSQIVNDFQKGDIAEGYSVSREKKESFPLTVTSAQKNPTAFYLCASSRGLLVNQPQHFGDGTRLSIL.

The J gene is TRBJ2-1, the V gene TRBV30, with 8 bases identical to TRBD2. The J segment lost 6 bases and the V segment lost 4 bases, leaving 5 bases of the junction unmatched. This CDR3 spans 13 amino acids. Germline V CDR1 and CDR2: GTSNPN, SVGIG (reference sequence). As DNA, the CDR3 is TGTGCCTGGAACAGCGGGAGAAGCAATGAGCAGTTCTTC. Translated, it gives CAWNSGRSNEQFF.

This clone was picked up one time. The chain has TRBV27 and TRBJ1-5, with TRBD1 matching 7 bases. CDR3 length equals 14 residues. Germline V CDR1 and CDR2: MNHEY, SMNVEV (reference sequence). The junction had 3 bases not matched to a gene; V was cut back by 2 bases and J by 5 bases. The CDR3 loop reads CASSLMRGHQPQHF. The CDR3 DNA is TGTGCCAGCAGTTTAATGAGGGGGCATCAGCCCCAGCATTTT.